Below are 29 T cell receptor beta chains sequenced from a single sample in a study of T cells after posttransplantation cyclophosphamide. The naive gate required viable CD3+CD4+ or CD3+CD8+ cells with CCR7+CD45RA+CD45RO-CD95-CD27+CD28+ phenotype. Only in-frame clones appear in the TCRdb table, and some are missing; sequencing was by immunoSEQ multiplex PCR. The sample holds about 32,000 clones, roughly 90% seen once. Input material: naive CD4+ T cells sorted from blood. The receptors shown here come from a man aged 25 to 40 in good health and a related stem cell transplant donor.

The chain is built from TRBV9 and TRBJ1-2; D unresolved. Trimming cost V 0 bases and J 4 bases, with 7 bases left between them. The germline V gene encodes CDR1 SGDLS and CDR2 YYNGEE. This CDR3 has 13 amino acids. CDR3 amino acids: CASSVDSGYGYTF. The CDR3 DNA reads as TGTGCCAGCAGCGTAGACTCGGGCTATGGCTACACCTTC.

This clone appeared once. The genes are TRBV27 and TRBJ2-7; possible D gene TRBD1, 6 bases. Trimming left V 5 bases short and J 2 bases short, with 16 bases between. Looked up from germline, CDR1 is MNHEY and CDR2 is SMNVEV (reference sequence). CDR3 length: 15 amino acids. For the CDR3, the DNA is TGTGCCAGCAGTCCATCAACAGGGATCACCTACGAGCAGTACTTC. This codes for CASSPSTGITYEQYF.

The gene calls are TRBV5-1 and TRBJ1-4, with TRBD1 matching over 7 bases. Germline assignment: CDR1 SGHRS and CDR2 YFSETQ. The J segment lost 8 bases and the V segment lost 2 bases, leaving 6 bases of the junction unmatched. CDR3 length equals 14 residues. CDR3 in amino acids: CASSFDRVGEKLFF. CDR3 bases: TGCGCCAGCAGCTTTGACAGGGTGGGGGAAAAACTGTTTTTT.

The chain links TRBV18 to TRBJ2-7; D is possibly TRBD2 (5 bases). Trimming pared 1 base from V and 4 bases from J, leaving 14 bases between. The CDR3 has 15 amino acids. The germline V gene has CDR1 KGHSH and CDR2 LQKENI. The CDR3 sequence is CASSPQGGSKYEQYF. Written as DNA, the CDR3 is TGTGCCAGCTCACCACAGGGTGGGAGTAAATACGAGCAGTACTTC. Supplemented by reference TRBV18 and TRBJ2-7, the full variable domain reads NAGVMQNPRHLVRRRGQEARLRCSPMKGHSHVYWYRQLPEEGLKFMVYLQKENIIDESGMPKERFSAEFPKEGPSILRIQQVVRGDSAAYFCASSPQGGSKYEQYFGPGTRLTVT.

The chain combines TRBV5-4 with TRBJ1-2, with 7 bases aligning to TRBD1. After removal of 4 bases from V and 5 bases from J, the junction contained 2 bases not matched to a gene. Germline CDR1 reads SGHNT; CDR2 reads YYREEE (reference sequence). This CDR3 region has 12 residues. The CDR3 region is CASSPQGYGYTF. The CDR3 nucleotides are TGTGCCAGCAGCCCACAGGGGTATGGCTACACCTTC.

V gene TRBV14 combines with J gene TRBJ2-1, with D maybe TRBD1 (5 bases). The CDR3 sequence is 14 residues long. The germline V gene encodes CDR1 SGHDN and CDR2 FVKESK. The V end was cut by 2 bases, the J end by 7 bases, with 12 bases between. CDR3 nucleotides: TGTGCCAGCAGCCAACTAATCACAGGTAATGAGCAGTTCTTC. It specifies CASSQLITGNEQFF. The whole variable domain, remainder taken from reference TRBV14 and TRBJ2-1, is EAGVTQFPSHSVIEKGQTVTLRCDPISGHDNLYWYRRVMGKEIKFLLHFVKESKQDESGMPNNRFLAERTGGTYSTLKVQPAELEDSGVYFCASSQLITGNEQFFGPGTRLTVL.

The gene calls are TRBV6-1 and TRBJ2-5; no clear D gene. This CDR3 has 12 residues. Trimming removed 6 bases from V and 5 bases from J, with 10 bases in between. Germline V gene lookup returns CDR1 MNHNS and CDR2 SASEGT. Here the CDR3 DNA reads TGTGCCAGCAGCCCTAAAATCGAGACCCAGTACTTC. It yields the protein CASSPKIETQYF.

This chain uses TRBV5-1 with TRBJ2-2; D may be TRBD1 (5 bases). CDR1 and CDR2 from the germline V gene are SGHRS and YFSETQ. The CDR3 has 15 residues. Trimming pared 0 bases from V and 0 bases from J, leaving 6 bases between. The CDR3 nucleotides read TGCGCCAGCAGCTTGGGACAGACGAACACCGGGGAGCTGTTTTTT. Translated: CASSLGQTNTGELFF.

The chain combines TRBV5-1 with TRBJ1-1, with a tentative D call TRBD1 (6 bases). In germline, CDR1 is SGHRS, CDR2 YFSETQ. The CDR3 is 14 residues long. V was cut by 1 base and J by 5 bases, with 12 bases left in between. The CDR3 reads CASSLRRGGTEAFF. The CDR3 DNA sequence: TGCGCCAGCAGCTTGAGAAGGGGGGGGACTGAAGCTTTCTTT.

The chain uses TRBV28 and TRBJ1-2; D is unclear. V was clipped by 4 bases and J by 6 bases, with 18 bases between them. The CDR3 has 15 residues. CDR1 and CDR2 from the germline V gene are MDHEN and SYDVKM. CDR3 protein: CASSSMGGYGDGYTF. CDR3 sequence (DNA): TGTGCCAGCAGTTCTATGGGAGGGTATGGCGATGGCTACACCTTC.

The CDR3 sequence is CASSPTGTGINYGYTF. DNA for the CDR3: TGTGCCAGCAGCCCGACCGGGACAGGGATTAACTATGGCTACACCTTC. This chain connects TRBV5-6 to TRBJ1-2; 9 positions agree with TRBD1. The germline V gene encodes CDR1 SGHDT and CDR2 YYEEEE. The junction had 8 bases not matched to a gene; V was cut back by 4 bases and J by 1 base. There are 16 residues in the CDR3.

The J gene is TRBJ1-5, the V gene TRBV15, with D perhaps TRBD1 (5 bases). Germline CDR1 LNHNV, CDR2 YYDKDF (reference sequence). This CDR3 is 17 amino acids long. Trimming cost V 3 bases and J 5 bases, with 20 bases left between them. The CDR3 region is CATSSLRGGASDQPQHF. The CDR3 DNA sequence: TGTGCCACCAGCAGCCTCCGAGGAGGGGCTTCGGATCAGCCCCAGCATTTT.

This clone was counted once. V gene TRBV28 combines with J gene TRBJ2-7; D is perhaps TRBD2 (7 bases). Per the germline V gene, CDR1 is MDHEN and CDR2 is SYDVKM. V dropped 8 bases and J dropped 4 bases, with 18 bases sitting between them. The CDR3 extends over 14 amino acids. The CDR3 region has the DNA TGTGCCAGCTTAGGGGGGGCCGAGAGGTACGAGCAGTACTTC. It codes for CASLGGAERYEQYF.

This clone was seen a single time. V is TRBV6-1 and J is TRBJ1-2, with D tentatively TRBD1 (5 bases). The CDR3 loop spans 15 amino acids. V dropped 1 base and J dropped 8 bases, with 17 bases sitting between them. Germline V lookup: CDR1 MNHNS, CDR2 SASEGT. The CDR3 DNA follows: TGTGCCAGCAGTGAAGAGGGCAGGGCGGCTCGGGGCTACACCTTC. This sequence encodes CASSEEGRAARGYTF.

The chain uses TRBV15 and TRBJ2-2; a possible D gene is TRBD2 (5 bases). Germline V gene data show CDR1 as LNHNV and CDR2 as YYDKDF (reference sequence). The CDR3 is made up of 14 amino acids. V lost 1 base, J lost 8 bases, and 11 bases lay in between. CDR3 DNA: TGTGCCACCAGCAGAGGACTACTTATTGGGGAGCTGTTTTTT. Amino acid sequence: CATSRGLLIGELFF.

The chain is built from TRBV9 and TRBJ2-7; 7 bases map to TRBD1. Germline V CDR1 and CDR2: SGDLS, YYNGEE. This CDR3 spans 15 amino acids. The ends lost 4 bases at V and 3 bases at J; junction bases unmatched: 10. DNA for the CDR3: TGTGCCAGCAGCATCCGGGACAGAGGTTTCTACGAGCAGTACTTC. Protein: CASSIRDRGFYEQYF.

The genes are TRBV27 and TRBJ1-5, with a weak D call TRBD1 (6 bases). CDR1 MNHEY and CDR2 SMNVEV come from the germline V gene (reference sequence). V lost 7 bases and J lost 0, with 10 bases in between. The CDR3 consists of 14 residues. The CDR3 DNA sequence: TGTGCCAGCAAGGACAGCAATAGCAATCAGCCCCAGCATTTT. Translation gives CASKDSNSNQPQHF.

The genes are TRBV9 and TRBJ2-7, with D possibly TRBD2 on 6 matching bases. The ends were cut back, 0 bases at V and 2 bases at J, with 12 bases in the middle. The CDR3 is made up of 15 amino acids. CDR1 is SGDLS and CDR2 is YYNGEE in the germline V gene. The CDR3 reads CASSVGAGITYEQYF. Written as DNA, the CDR3 is TGTGCCAGCAGCGTAGGGGCGGGGATCACCTACGAGCAGTACTTC.

This chain uses TRBV9 with TRBJ1-3; no reliable D call. This CDR3 comprises 18 residues. Germline V CDR1 and CDR2: SGDLS, YYNGEE. V was shortened by 2 bases and J by 2 bases, with 20 bases between the two germline ends. The CDR3 bases are TGTGCCAGCAGCGTGGGCCCGGGATTTACTCGGCCTGGAAACACCATATATTTT. Protein product: CASSVGPGFTRPGNTIYF.

A single count supports this clone. The chain links TRBV10-3 to TRBJ1-1, with 7 bases fitting TRBD1. The CDR3 contains 15 residues. V shed 4 bases and J 1 base; nucleotides not matched to a gene: 6. Per the germline V gene, CDR1 is ENHRY and CDR2 is SYGVKD. CDR3 in DNA: TGTGCCATCAGTGGCCGACAGGGAAAGAACACTGAAGCTTTCTTT. Translated: CAISGRQGKNTEAFF.

CDR3 in amino acids: CASRRTENQPQHF. CDR3 sequence (DNA): TGTGCCAGCAGGAGGACAGAGAATCAGCCCCAGCATTTT. The rearrangement links TRBV6-5 to TRBJ1-5, with D perhaps TRBD1 (6 bases). Germline V gene sequence: CDR1 MNHEY, CDR2 SVGAGI. V gave up 6 bases and J gave up 4 bases, with 10 bases separating them. The CDR3 extends over 13 amino acids.

The rearrangement links TRBV29-1 to TRBJ2-5; 11 bases agree with TRBD2. Per germline, CDR1 SQVTM and CDR2 ANQGSEA. The V segment lost 7 bases and the J segment 1 base; nucleotides outside the gene matches: 8. The CDR3 runs 15 residues. The DNA of the CDR3 is TGCAGCGCTGGGGGACTAGCGGATTTCCAAGAGACCCAGTACTTC. It yields the protein CSAGGLADFQETQYF.

The rearrangement links TRBV4-2 to TRBJ2-1; 7 nucleotides line up with TRBD2. V lost 4 bases to trimming and J lost 6 bases; unmatched junction nucleotides: 6. This CDR3 is 14 amino acids long. CDR1 is LGHNA, CDR2 YNFKEQ, per germline. The CDR3 loop is CASSLERGSNEQFF. CDR3 nucleotides: TGTGCCAGCAGCCTCGAGCGGGGATCCAATGAGCAGTTCTTC.

This sequence joins TRBV9 and TRBJ2-1, with 9 bases identical to TRBD2. From germline, CDR1 is SGDLS and CDR2 YYNGEE. With 3 bases clipped from V and 7 bases from J, the junction kept 14 bases outside the gene matches. CDR3 length equals 17 residues. The CDR3 sequence: CASSGSRRLAGRNEQFF. The CDR3 coding sequence is TGTGCCAGCAGCGGCAGCCGGAGGCTAGCGGGGAGAAATGAGCAGTTCTTC.

The V call is TRBV2, the J call TRBJ1-1, with D possibly TRBD1 on 5 matching bases. The CDR3 sequence is 14 residues long. V lost 6 bases, J lost 2 bases, and 13 bases lay in between. CDR1 is SNHLY, CDR2 FYNNEI, per germline. The CDR3 protein is CASRSDSTNTEAFF. The DNA for the CDR3 is TGTGCCAGCAGGTCCGACAGCACCAACACTGAAGCTTTCTTT.

This chain links TRBV27 with TRBJ2-7, with TRBD2 as a possible D gene (6 bases). Germline V CDR1 and CDR2: MNHEY, SMNVEV (reference sequence). The CDR3 has 15 residues. The V gene lost 4 bases and the J gene lost 3 bases, with 16 bases spanning the gap. CDR3: CASSSPGRFHYEQYF. Here the CDR3 DNA reads TGTGCCAGCAGTTCGCCCGGGAGATTTCACTACGAGCAGTACTTC.

This clone is a singleton in its sample. This chain connects TRBV7-9 to TRBJ1-1; TRBD1 agrees at 7 bases. The germline gives CDR1 SEHNR, CDR2 FQNEAQ (reference sequence). The CDR3 runs 16 residues. The J segment lost 0 bases and the V segment lost 5 bases, leaving 9 bases of the junction unmatched. The CDR3 spells CASSPGTEHMNTEAFF. In DNA, the CDR3 is TGTGCCAGCAGCCCGGGGACAGAGCACATGAACACTGAAGCTTTCTTT.

The rearrangement links TRBV7-8 to TRBJ2-7; D ambiguous. CDR1 and CDR2 from the germline V gene are SGHVS and FQNEAQ. V lost 7 bases, J lost 6 bases, and 19 bases lay in between. The CDR3 has 14 residues. CDR3 DNA sequence: TGTGCCAGCAACCCTTCTCGGATGGCGGCCGAGCAGTACTTC. It translates to CASNPSRMAAEQYF. Combining the CDR3 with reference TRBV7-8 and TRBJ2-7 gives the whole variable domain GAGVSQSPRYKVAKRGQDVALRCDPISGHVSLFWYQQALGQGPEFLTYFQNEAQLDKSGLPSDRFFAERPEGSVSTLKIQRTQQEDSAVYLCASNPSRMAAEQYFGPGTRLTVT.

The rearrangement joins TRBV11-2 to TRBJ2-7, with D perhaps matching TRBD2 (5 bases). The CDR3 has 14 amino acids. Trimming took off 1 base at V and 0 bases at J, with 7 bases between the two ends. Germline values: CDR1 SGHAT, CDR2 FQNNGV. Written as DNA, the CDR3 is TGTGCCAGCAGCTTAGGGAGGTTCTCCTACGAGCAGTACTTC. Translated: CASSLGRFSYEQYF.